The text below deals with one T cell receptor (beta chain). The source of the sample is a study of blood T cell repertoires in COVID-19. About the study: The analysed material was cDNA or gDNA that came from T cells, B-cell-depleted T cells, or PBMCs.

V lost 2 bases, J lost 6 bases, and 10 bases lay in between. CDR1 is MNHEY and CDR2 is SMNVEV in the germline V gene (reference sequence). CDR3 length: 13 amino acids. Original processing methods: Reference gene primers were amplified, and this amplification served to estimate nucleated cell counts. Using immunoSEQ multiplex PCR, the repertoire was profiled, and TCRdb retains in-frame clones only, with some absent. V and J calls and clone size are those listed in that table; D and trimming were worked out from the DNA. Of some 270,000 clones listed, approximately 85% are singletons. Assignments of participants to cohorts depended upon their own reported clinical history.

The sequence came from a woman between 45 and 60 years old with acute COVID-19. This rearrangement joins TRBV27 to TRBJ1-1; D is perhaps TRBD1 (6 bases). The sample consisted of PBMCs or T cells enriched from blood (not recorded which). The CDR3, as DNA: TGTGCCAGCAGTTTACAGGGGCATCCTGAAGCTTTCTTT. Its protein product is CASSLQGHPEAFF.